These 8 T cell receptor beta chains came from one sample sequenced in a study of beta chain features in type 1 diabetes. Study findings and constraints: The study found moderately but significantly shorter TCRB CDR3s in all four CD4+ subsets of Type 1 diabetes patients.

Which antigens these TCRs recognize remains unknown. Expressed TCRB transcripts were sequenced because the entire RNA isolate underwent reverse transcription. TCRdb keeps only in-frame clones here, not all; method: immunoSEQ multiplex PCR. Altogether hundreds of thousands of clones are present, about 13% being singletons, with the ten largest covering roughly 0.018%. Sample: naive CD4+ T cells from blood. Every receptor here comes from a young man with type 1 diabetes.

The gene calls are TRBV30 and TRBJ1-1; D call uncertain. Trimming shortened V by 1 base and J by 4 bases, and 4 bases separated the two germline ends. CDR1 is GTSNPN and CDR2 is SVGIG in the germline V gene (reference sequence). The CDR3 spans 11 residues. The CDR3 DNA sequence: TGTGCCTGGAGTGGGAGCACTGAAGCTTTCTTT. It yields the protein CAWSGSTEAFF.

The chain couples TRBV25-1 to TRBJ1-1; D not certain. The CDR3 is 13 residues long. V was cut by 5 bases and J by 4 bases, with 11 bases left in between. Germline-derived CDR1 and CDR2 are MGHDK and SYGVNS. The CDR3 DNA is TGTGCCAGCAGTTGGGGAGGTGGCACTGAAGCTTTCTTT. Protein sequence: CASSWGGGTEAFF.

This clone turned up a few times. This CDR3 is CASSLGWDRAYF. The CDR3 DNA is TGCGCCAGCAGCTTGGGGTGGGACAGGGCGTATTTT. The chain carries TRBV5-1 and TRBJ2-3, with 9 bases lining up with TRBD1. V was clipped by 0 bases and J by 14 bases; unmatched bases: 4. This CDR3 has 12 residues. The germline V gene has CDR1 SGHRS and CDR2 YFSETQ.

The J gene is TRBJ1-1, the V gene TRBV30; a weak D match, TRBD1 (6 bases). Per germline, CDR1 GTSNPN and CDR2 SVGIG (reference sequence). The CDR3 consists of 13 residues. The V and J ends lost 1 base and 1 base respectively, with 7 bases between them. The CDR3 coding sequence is TGTGCCTGGAGTGGACAGGAGAACACTGAAGCTTTCTTT. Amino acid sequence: CAWSGQENTEAFF.

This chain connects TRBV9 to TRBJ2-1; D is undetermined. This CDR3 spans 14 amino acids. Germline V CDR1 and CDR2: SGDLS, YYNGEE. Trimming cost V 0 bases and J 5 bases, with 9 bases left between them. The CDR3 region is CASSVGQVNNEQFF. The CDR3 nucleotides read TGTGCCAGCAGCGTAGGTCAGGTTAACAATGAGCAGTTCTTC.

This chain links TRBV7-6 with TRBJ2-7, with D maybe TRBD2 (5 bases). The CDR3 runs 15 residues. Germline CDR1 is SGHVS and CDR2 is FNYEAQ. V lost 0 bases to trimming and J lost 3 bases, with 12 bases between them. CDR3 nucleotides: TGTGCCAGCAGCTTAGCGACTACCACGTTCTACGAGCAGTACTTC. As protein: CASSLATTTFYEQYF.

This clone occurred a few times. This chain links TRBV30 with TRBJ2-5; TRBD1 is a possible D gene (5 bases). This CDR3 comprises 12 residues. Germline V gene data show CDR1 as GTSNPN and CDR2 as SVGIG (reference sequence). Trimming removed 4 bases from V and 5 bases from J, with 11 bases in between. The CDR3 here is CAWTRVGETQYF. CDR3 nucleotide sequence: TGTGCCTGGACCAGGGTGGGGGAGACCCAGTACTTC.

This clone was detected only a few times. CDR3 protein: CASSAAKRSAEQYF. CDR3 DNA: TGTGCCAGCAGCGCGGCAAAACGTTCGGCTGAGCAGTACTTC. This chain connects TRBV6-5 to TRBJ2-7; no definite D call. In germline, CDR1 is MNHEY, CDR2 SVGAGI. V was trimmed by 6 bases and J by 7 bases, leaving 19 bases between them. The CDR3 sequence is 14 residues long.